These 32 T cell receptor beta chains share one sample of origin, sequenced in a study of T cells in localized non-small cell lung cancer. Using immunoSEQ multiplex PCR, the repertoire was profiled, and TCRdb retains in-frame clones only, with some absent. This table has about 2,400 clones, approximately 25% appearing once. The specimen comprised normal lung tissue next to the tumor, sampled before any cancer treatment. Receptors originate from a female donor with stage II lung adenocarcinoma.

This clone was detected only a few times. This chain connects TRBV30 to TRBJ2-3; D not resolved. Trimming pared 0 bases from V and 4 bases from J, leaving 14 bases between. Germline V gives CDR1 GTSNPN, CDR2 SVGIG (reference sequence). This CDR3 region has 15 residues. CDR3 nucleotides: TGTGCCTGGAGTGTATCGCTCCTAGGAGCAGATACGCAGTATTTT. Its protein is CAWSVSLLGADTQYF.

This clone is medium-sized within its sample. The chain uses TRBV19 and TRBJ1-5; D possibly corresponds to TRBD1 (5 bases). Germline V lookup: CDR1 LNHDA, CDR2 SQIVND (reference sequence). Deletions cut 6 bases from V and 4 bases from J, with 13 bases between. The CDR3 length is 14 residues. In DNA, the CDR3 is TGTGCCAGTAGCCAAGGGACGGCTAATCAGCCCCAGCATTTT. Its protein is CASSQGTANQPQHF.

V gene TRBV19 combines with J gene TRBJ1-2; D may be TRBD1 (5 bases). V was trimmed by 3 bases and J by 1 base, leaving 12 bases between them. This CDR3 has 15 residues. From germline, CDR1 is LNHDA and CDR2 SQIVND (reference sequence). The CDR3 coding sequence is TGTGCCAGTAGTATCGGGGCAGCGAATAACTATGGCTACACCTTC. It is translated as CASSIGAANNYGYTF. The full variable domain, rest sourced from reference TRBV19 and TRBJ1-2, is DGGITQSPKYLFRKEGQNVTLSCEQNLNHDAMYWYRQDPGQGLRLIYYSQIVNDFQKGDIAEGYSVSREKKESFPLTVTSAQKNPTAFYLCASSIGAANNYGYTFGSGTRLTVV.

CDR3 in amino acids: CASSESREGGNTIYF. Written as DNA, the CDR3 is TGCGCCAGCAGTGAGTCGAGGGAAGGTGGAAACACCATATATTTT. The chain is built from TRBV10-2 and TRBJ1-3; no clear D gene. Trimming pared 0 bases from V and 3 bases from J, leaving 9 bases between. This CDR3 is built from 15 residues. The germline V gene has CDR1 WSHSY and CDR2 SAAADI.

This clone was seen a handful of times. This sample includes further DNA sequences coding for the same CDR3. The V gene is TRBV15, the J gene TRBJ2-1; maybe TRBD1 (5 bases). There are 15 residues in the CDR3. V was shortened by 1 base and J by 4 bases, with 11 bases between the two germline ends. CDR1 is LNHNV, CDR2 YYDKDF, per germline (reference sequence). Here the CDR3 DNA reads TGTGCCACCAGCAGAGGTAGAGACAGTTACAATGAGCAGTTCTTC. Protein product: CATSRGRDSYNEQFF.

This clone ranks as medium-sized. The chain employs TRBV11-3 and TRBJ2-1; 10 nucleotides line up with TRBD2. Trimming took 3 bases from V and 9 from J; bases not matched to a gene: 8. This CDR3 spans 15 amino acids. Germline CDR1 SGHNT, CDR2 YENEEA. CDR3 DNA sequence: TGTGCCAGCAGCTTGGTCAGCGGGGGGGCCAGTGAGCAGTTCTTC. Protein product: CASSLVSGGASEQFF.

This clone was observed a handful of times. This chain joins TRBV11-3 and TRBJ1-5; 11 nucleotides match TRBD1. J gave up 2 bases and V 4 bases, and 7 bases lay outside the gene matches. The length of the CDR3 is 17 residues. Per germline, CDR1 SGHNT and CDR2 YENEEA. In nucleotides, the CDR3 is TGTGCCAGCAGCTATTTACGGGGACAGGGGGGCAATCAGCCCCAGCATTTT. It codes for CASSYLRGQGGNQPQHF.

The chain links TRBV4-1 to TRBJ2-2; D uncertain. Germline CDR1 is MGHRA and CDR2 is YSYEKL. Trimming pared 1 base from V and 3 bases from J, leaving 9 bases between. The CDR3 sequence is 15 residues long. The CDR3 DNA follows: TGCGCCAGCAGCCAAGCGGAATCCCACACCGGGGAGCTGTTTTTT. Residues: CASSQAESHTGELFF.

The CDR3 DNA follows: TGTGCCACCAGCAGAGATCGCCCGAGGAAGGGAAACACCATATATTTT. This sequence encodes CATSRDRPRKGNTIYF. V gene TRBV15 combines with J gene TRBJ1-3; D is unclear. Germline values: CDR1 LNHNV, CDR2 YYDKDF (reference sequence). Trimming pared 0 bases from V and 4 bases from J, leaving 13 bases between. This CDR3 comprises 16 residues.

In its sample, this clone ranks as medium-sized. This chain links TRBV11-3 with TRBJ2-1, with TRBD2 identical over 7 bases. Germline V gene data show CDR1 as SGHNT and CDR2 as YENEEA. The CDR3 is 14 residues long. The V gene end was trimmed by 6 bases and the J gene end by 4 bases; junction bases not matched to a gene: 6. The CDR3 nucleotides read TGTGCCAGCAGGGAGAGCGGGGATTACAATGAGCAGTTCTTC. It specifies CASRESGDYNEQFF.

The chain is built from TRBV5-1 and TRBJ2-2, with TRBD1 matching over 8 bases. This CDR3 has 17 residues. With V trimmed by 4 bases and J by 1 base, 9 bases remained unmatched. In germline, CDR1 is SGHRS, CDR2 YFSETQ. CDR3 DNA sequence: TGCGCCAGCAGCGCACACGTCGGGACAGGGAACACCGGGGAGCTGTTTTTT. It translates to CASSAHVGTGNTGELFF.

This clone turned up a few times. The chain is built from TRBV19 and TRBJ1-3; D unclear. The germline gives CDR1 LNHDA, CDR2 SQIVND (reference sequence). Trimming left V 3 bases short and J 0 bases short, with 6 bases between. The CDR3 sequence is 14 residues long. The CDR3 sequence is CASSMQVSGNTIYF. The CDR3 nucleotides are TGTGCCAGTAGTATGCAGGTCTCTGGAAACACCATATATTTT.

This clone is labeled as medium-sized (0.01 to 0.1%). The rearrangement uses TRBV11-3 and TRBJ1-2; D uncertain. Germline V gene data show CDR1 as SGHNT and CDR2 as YENEEA. This CDR3 has 14 residues. V lost 3 bases, J lost 4 bases, and 12 bases lay in between. The CDR3 DNA reads TGTGCCAGCAGCTTGGACGGCGGAATCTATGGCTACACCTTC. Encoded protein: CASSLDGGIYGYTF.

The CDR3 DNA is TGTGCCAGCAGTGATGGGACTAGCGGGGGTTCCCGCGGAGATACGCAGTATTTT. Translation: CASSDGTSGGSRGDTQYF. The chain combines TRBV25-1 with TRBJ2-3; TRBD2 aligns across 14 bases. V trimming: 3 bases; J trimming: 5 bases; junction bases outside the gene matches: 10. This CDR3 has 18 residues. From germline, CDR1 is MGHDK and CDR2 SYGVNS.

The rearrangement uses TRBV5-1 and TRBJ2-4; D is unresolved. The V gene lost 4 bases and the J gene lost 7 bases, with 24 bases spanning the gap. CDR3 length: 17 amino acids. Germline-derived CDR1 and CDR2 are SGHRS and YFSETQ. The CDR3 is CASSALPPSSGLNIQYF. The CDR3 DNA reads as TGCGCCAGCAGCGCACTCCCTCCTAGTTCTGGGCTGAACATTCAGTACTTC.

In its sample, this clone is medium-sized. The chain has TRBV11-3 and TRBJ2-3, with 11 bases fitting TRBD2. Germline V gene data show CDR1 as SGHNT and CDR2 as YENEEA. Trimming removed 5 bases from V and 5 bases from J; junction bases left unmatched: 3. CDR3 size: 14 residues. For the CDR3, the DNA is TGTGCCAGCAGCCCTAGCGGGGGGAGAGATACGCAGTATTTT. This sequence encodes CASSPSGGRDTQYF.

This chain joins TRBV19 and TRBJ1-6; D is undetermined. The CDR3 extends over 15 amino acids. The V and J ends lost 0 bases and 9 bases respectively, with 12 bases between them. Germline lookup yields CDR1 LNHDA and CDR2 SQIVND (reference sequence). CDR3 sequence (DNA): TGTGCCAGTAGTATAGATTCGTCTACGGGTTCACCCCTCCACTTT. Its translation is CASSIDSSTGSPLHF.

The V and J genes are TRBV11-3 and TRBJ2-7; D perhaps matches TRBD1 (6 bases). V was clipped by 5 bases and J by 3 bases, with 14 bases between them. The germline CDR1 and CDR2 sequences are SGHNT and YENEEA. This CDR3 spans 14 amino acids. The CDR3, as DNA: TGTGCCAGCAGCCCGAGAACAGGGATCTACGAGCAGTACTTC. This translates into CASSPRTGIYEQYF.

This clone was detected only a few times. V gene TRBV19 combines with J gene TRBJ1-1; D unresolved. Trimming took off 5 bases at V and 1 base at J, with 14 bases between the two ends. The germline gives CDR1 LNHDA, CDR2 SQIVND (reference sequence). The CDR3 loop spans 15 amino acids. The CDR3 region is CASSPGAGRNTEAFF. The CDR3, as DNA: TGTGCCAGTAGTCCGGGAGCCGGGAGGAACACTGAAGCTTTCTTT. Complete variable domain (other parts from reference TRBV19 and TRBJ1-1): DGGITQSPKYLFRKEGQNVTLSCEQNLNHDAMYWYRQDPGQGLRLIYYSQIVNDFQKGDIAEGYSVSREKKESFPLTVTSAQKNPTAFYLCASSPGAGRNTEAFFGQGTRLTVV.

Relative to its sample, this clone is large. J is TRBJ1-6 and V is TRBV19, with D uncertain. This CDR3 contains 18 residues. With 3 bases removed from V and 1 base from J, the gap between germline ends came to 16 bases. Germline-derived CDR1 and CDR2 are LNHDA and SQIVND (reference sequence). CDR3 region: CASSIQAMRGSYNSPLHF. The CDR3 DNA reads TGTGCCAGTAGTATCCAGGCAATGAGAGGGTCCTATAATTCACCCCTCCACTTT. Together with reference TRBV19 and TRBJ1-6, the CDR3 gives the full variable domain: DGGITQSPKYLFRKEGQNVTLSCEQNLNHDAMYWYRQDPGQGLRLIYYSQIVNDFQKGDIAEGYSVSREKKESFPLTVTSAQKNPTAFYLCASSIQAMRGSYNSPLHFGNGTRLTVT.

V is TRBV11-3 and J is TRBJ2-6; the D is unclear. Trimming removed 1 base from V and 4 bases from J, with 8 bases in between. The CDR3 is 15 residues long. Germline CDR1 SGHNT, CDR2 YENEEA. The CDR3 DNA reads as TGTGCCAGCAGCTTAGGACGAAGCGGGGCCAACGTCCTGACTTTC. It translates to CASSLGRSGANVLTF. Full variable domain (rest looked up from reference TRBV11-3 and TRBJ2-6): EAGVVQSPRYKIIEKKQPVAFWCNPISGHNTLYWYLQNLGQGPELLIRYENEEAVDDSQLPKDRFSAERLKGVDSTLKIQPAELGDSAVYLCASSLGRSGANVLTFGAGSRLTVL.

V gene TRBV9 combines with J gene TRBJ1-1; tentatively, D is TRBD1 (5 bases). Trimming removed 0 bases at V and 0 bases at J, with 9 bases between. CDR1 and CDR2 (germline): SGDLS, YYNGEE. This CDR3 is built from 15 residues. CDR3 residues: CASSVGGGVNTEAFF. The CDR3 DNA reads as TGTGCCAGCAGCGTAGGAGGAGGGGTGAACACTGAAGCTTTCTTT. Variable domain in full (rest from reference TRBV9 and TRBJ1-1): DSGVTQTPKHLITATGQRVTLRCSPRSGDLSVYWYQQSLDQGLQFLIQYYNGEERAKGNILERFSAQQFPDLHSELNLSSLELGDSALYFCASSVGGGVNTEAFFGQGTRLTVV.

This clone was seen just once. The rearrangement links TRBV14 to TRBJ1-2; D remains ambiguous. V gave up 4 bases and J gave up 3 bases, with 9 bases separating them. Germline loops: CDR1 SGHDN, CDR2 FVKESK. The CDR3 runs 13 residues. The CDR3 protein is CASSPGPDYGYTF. The DNA of the CDR3 is TGTGCCAGCAGCCCCGGGCCCGACTATGGCTACACCTTC.

This clone has only a few counts. The chain carries TRBV5-1 and TRBJ2-7; 9 nucleotides match TRBD1. V lost 5 bases, J lost 2 bases, and 5 bases stayed unmatched. This CDR3 has 14 amino acids. CDR1 SGHRS and CDR2 YFSETQ come from the germline V gene. CDR3 protein: CASRVQGAPYEQYF. The CDR3 DNA reads TGCGCCAGCAGAGTACAGGGGGCTCCCTACGAGCAGTACTTC.

The V gene is TRBV11-3, the J gene TRBJ1-1; D gene unclear. This CDR3 spans 16 amino acids. Trimming pared 0 bases from V and 4 bases from J, leaving 15 bases between. The germline V gene has CDR1 SGHNT and CDR2 YENEEA. The CDR3 region is CASSLEGGMTVTEAFF. The CDR3 region has the DNA TGTGCCAGCAGCTTAGAGGGCGGGATGACGGTCACTGAAGCTTTCTTT.

This chain joins TRBV29-1 and TRBJ2-1, with D tentatively TRBD1 (6 bases). This CDR3 region has 13 residues. Germline lookup yields CDR1 SQVTM and CDR2 ANQGSEA. V was clipped by 6 bases and J by 3 bases, with 12 bases between them. The CDR3 nucleotides read TGCAGCGTCCAGCCGGACAGCTACAATGAGCAGTTCTTC. Protein product: CSVQPDSYNEQFF.

This clone is deemed large (0.1 to 1%). This chain joins TRBV28 and TRBJ1-2; D might be TRBD1 (6 bases). CDR1 MDHEN and CDR2 SYDVKM come from the germline V gene. V lost 6 bases to trimming and J lost 5 bases, with 19 bases between them. The CDR3 contains 15 residues. The CDR3 sequence: CASSPRIGQLYGYTF. CDR3 sequence (DNA): TGTGCCAGCAGCCCTCGAATCGGACAGCTATATGGCTACACCTTC.

The chain recombines TRBV11-3 with TRBJ1-5; 8 positions match TRBD1. Trimming took 1 base from V and 5 from J; bases not matched to a gene: 1. This CDR3 is 14 amino acids long. CDR1 is SGHNT, CDR2 YENEEA, per germline. The CDR3 spells CASSLGTGYQPQHF. CDR3 in DNA: TGTGCCAGCAGCTTAGGGACAGGGTATCAGCCCCAGCATTTT.

V usage is TRBV25-1 and J usage is TRBJ1-2, with TRBD1 identical over 8 bases. J gave up 2 bases and V 6 bases, and 8 bases lay outside the gene matches. In germline, CDR1 is MGHDK, CDR2 SYGVNS. The CDR3 covers 15 residues. The CDR3 DNA reads as TGTGCCAGCAGAGGACAGGGTTACGGCAACTATGGCTACACCTTC. Translated, it gives CASRGQGYGNYGYTF.

The chain links TRBV14 to TRBJ2-7, with 8 bases identical to TRBD1. The trim removed 3 bases at V and 7 bases at J, leaving 5 bases unmatched. The CDR3 extends over 13 amino acids. The V gene's germline CDR1 is SGHDN and CDR2 FVKESK. CDR3 nucleotides: TGTGCCAGCAGCCAGAGCAGGGGGCGAGAGCAGTACTTC. Its protein is CASSQSRGREQYF.

The rearrangement links TRBV19 to TRBJ1-2; a weak D match, TRBD1 (6 bases). Germline CDR1 LNHDA, CDR2 SQIVND (reference sequence). The CDR3 runs 14 residues. The germline V and J ends were trimmed by 6 bases and 3 bases, with 14 bases remaining between them. CDR3 sequence (DNA): TGTGCCAGTAGCCCCCGGGGGCACTACTATGGCTACACCTTC. Its protein is CASSPRGHYYGYTF.

The chain couples TRBV12-1 to TRBJ2-6; the D call TRBD1 from the table was never checked on the DNA. TRBV12-1 is reported as a pseudogene. The CDR3 totals 18 residues. CDR3 protein: CASSLILIGQSRANVLTF. Here the CDR3 DNA reads TGTGCCAGCAGCCTTATCCTTATAGGACAAAGTCGGGCCAACGTCCTGACTTTC.